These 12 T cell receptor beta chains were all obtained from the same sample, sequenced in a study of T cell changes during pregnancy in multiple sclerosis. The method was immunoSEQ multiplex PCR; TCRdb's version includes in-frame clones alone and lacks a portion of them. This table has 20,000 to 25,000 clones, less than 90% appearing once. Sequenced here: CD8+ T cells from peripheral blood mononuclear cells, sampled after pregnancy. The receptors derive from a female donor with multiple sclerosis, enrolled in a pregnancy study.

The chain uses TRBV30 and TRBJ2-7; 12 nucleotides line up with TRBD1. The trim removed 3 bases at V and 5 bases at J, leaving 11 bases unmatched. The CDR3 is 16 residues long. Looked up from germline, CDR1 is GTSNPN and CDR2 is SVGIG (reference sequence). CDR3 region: CAWSPPPGQGADEQYF. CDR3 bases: TGTGCCTGGAGCCCCCCACCGGGACAGGGGGCGGACGAGCAGTACTTC.

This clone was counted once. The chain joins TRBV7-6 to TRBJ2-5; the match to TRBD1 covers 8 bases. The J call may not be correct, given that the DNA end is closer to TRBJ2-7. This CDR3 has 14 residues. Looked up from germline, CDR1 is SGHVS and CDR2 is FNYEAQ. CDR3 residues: CASSSGTGTYEQYF. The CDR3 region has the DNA TGTGCCAGCAGCTCTGGGACAGGAACCTACGAGCAGTACTTC.

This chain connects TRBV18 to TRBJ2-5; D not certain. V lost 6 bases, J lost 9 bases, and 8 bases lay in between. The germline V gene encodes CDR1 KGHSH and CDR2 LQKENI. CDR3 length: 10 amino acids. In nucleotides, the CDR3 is TGTGCCAGCTCTCCTCGGGCCCAGTACTTC. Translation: CASSPRAQYF.

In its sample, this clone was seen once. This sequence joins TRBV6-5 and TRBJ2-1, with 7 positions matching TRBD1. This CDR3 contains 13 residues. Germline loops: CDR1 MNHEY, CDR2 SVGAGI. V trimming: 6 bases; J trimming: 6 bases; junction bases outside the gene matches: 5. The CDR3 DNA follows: TGTGCCAGCAGCCAAACAGGGGCCAATGAGCAGTTCTTC. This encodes CASSQTGANEQFF.

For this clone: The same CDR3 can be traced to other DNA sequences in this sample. The CDR3 region has the DNA TGTGCCAGCAGTTTGTCCCCTGGCAGGGCCTACGAGCAGTACTTC. It yields the protein CASSLSPGRAYEQYF. The chain joins TRBV27 to TRBJ2-7; D is possibly TRBD1 (5 bases). The CDR3 runs 15 residues. Germline CDR1 and CDR2: MNHEY and SMNVEV (reference sequence). V was clipped by 3 bases and J by 2 bases, with 14 bases between them.

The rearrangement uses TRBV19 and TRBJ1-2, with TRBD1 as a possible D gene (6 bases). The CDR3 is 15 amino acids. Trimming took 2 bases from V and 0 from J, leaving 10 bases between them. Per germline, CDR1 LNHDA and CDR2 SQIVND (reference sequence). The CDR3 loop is CASSIMDSSNYGYTF. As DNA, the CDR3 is TGTGCCAGTAGTATAATGGACAGCTCTAACTATGGCTACACCTTC.

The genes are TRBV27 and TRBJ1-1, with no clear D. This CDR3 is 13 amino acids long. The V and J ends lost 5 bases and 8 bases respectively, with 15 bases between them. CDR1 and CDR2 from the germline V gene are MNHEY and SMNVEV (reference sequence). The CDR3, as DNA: TGTGCCAGCAGTAGTGAGGGAAACAGAGAAGCTTTCTTT. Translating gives CASSSEGNREAFF.

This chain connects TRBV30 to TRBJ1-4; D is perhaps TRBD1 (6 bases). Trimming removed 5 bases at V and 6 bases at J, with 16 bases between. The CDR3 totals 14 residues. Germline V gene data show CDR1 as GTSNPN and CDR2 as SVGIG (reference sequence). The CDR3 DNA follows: TGTGCCTGGGAGGATGGGGGCGGAGATGAAAAACTGTTTTTT. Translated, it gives CAWEDGGGDEKLFF.

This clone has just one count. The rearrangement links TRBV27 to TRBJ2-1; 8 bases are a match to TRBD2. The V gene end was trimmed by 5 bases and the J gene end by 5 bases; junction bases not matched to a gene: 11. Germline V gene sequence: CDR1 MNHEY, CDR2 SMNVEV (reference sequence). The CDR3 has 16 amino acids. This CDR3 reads CASSPGTRYDDNEQFF. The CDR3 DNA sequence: TGTGCCAGCAGTCCCGGGACTAGGTACGATGACAATGAGCAGTTCTTC.

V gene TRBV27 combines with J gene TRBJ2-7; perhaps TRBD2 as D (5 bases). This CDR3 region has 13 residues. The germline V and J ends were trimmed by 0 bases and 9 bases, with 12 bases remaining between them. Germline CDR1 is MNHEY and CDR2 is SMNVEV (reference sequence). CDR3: CASSLSRVTGQYF. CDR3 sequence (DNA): TGTGCCAGCAGTTTATCGAGGGTAACGGGGCAGTACTTC.

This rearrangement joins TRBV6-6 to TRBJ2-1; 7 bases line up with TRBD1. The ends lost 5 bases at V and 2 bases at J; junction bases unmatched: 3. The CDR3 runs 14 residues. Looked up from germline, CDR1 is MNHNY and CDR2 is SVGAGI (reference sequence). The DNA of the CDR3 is TGTGCCAGCAGTATGACAGGGACCTACAATGAGCAGTTCTTC. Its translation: CASSMTGTYNEQFF.

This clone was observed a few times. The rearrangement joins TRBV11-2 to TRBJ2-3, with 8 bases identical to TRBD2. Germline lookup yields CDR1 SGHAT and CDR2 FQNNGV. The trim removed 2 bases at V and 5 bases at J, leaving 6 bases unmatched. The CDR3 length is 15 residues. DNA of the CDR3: TGTGCCAGCAGCTTACTCGCGGGAGGACAAGATACGCAGTATTTT. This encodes CASSLLAGGQDTQYF.